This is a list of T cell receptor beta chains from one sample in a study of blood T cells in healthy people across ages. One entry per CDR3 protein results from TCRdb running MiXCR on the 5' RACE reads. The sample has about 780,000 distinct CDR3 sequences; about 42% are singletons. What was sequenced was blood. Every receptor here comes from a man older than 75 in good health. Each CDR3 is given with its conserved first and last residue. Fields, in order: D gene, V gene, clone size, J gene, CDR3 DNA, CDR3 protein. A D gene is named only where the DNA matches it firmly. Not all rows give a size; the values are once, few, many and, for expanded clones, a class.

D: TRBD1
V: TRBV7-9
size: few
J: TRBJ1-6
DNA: TGTGCCAGCAGCTCGGGGACAGCTTATAATTCACCCCTCCACTTT
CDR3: CASSSGTAYNSPLHF

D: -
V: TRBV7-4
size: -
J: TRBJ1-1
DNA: TGTGCCAGCAGCGGGCGGACGGACATGAACACTGAAGCTTTCTTT
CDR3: CASSGRTDMNTEAFF

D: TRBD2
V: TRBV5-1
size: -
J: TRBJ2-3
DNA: TGCGCCAGCAGCAGAACCGGGACTAGCGGGAATAGTGCTAGCACAGATACGCAGTATTTT
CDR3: CASSRTGTSGNSASTDTQYF

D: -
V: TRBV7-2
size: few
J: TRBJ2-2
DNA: TGTGCCAGCAGCCGAGTGGGGGTTGGATGGGAGCTGTTTTTT
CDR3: CASSRVGVGWELFF

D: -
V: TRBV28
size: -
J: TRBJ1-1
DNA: TGTGCCAGCAGTTTATTAGGGGCGCAGAGGAACACTGAAGCTTTCTTT
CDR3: CASSLLGAQRNTEAFF

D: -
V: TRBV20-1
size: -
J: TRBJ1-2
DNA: TGCAGTGCCGAGGTGTTCGAAGGCTACACCTTC
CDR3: CSAEVFEGYTF

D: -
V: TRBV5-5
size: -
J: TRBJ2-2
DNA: TGTGCCAGCAGCTTGTTTGCGGGGGCGCGGTCCGGGGAGCTGTTTTTT
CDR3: CASSLFAGARSGELFF

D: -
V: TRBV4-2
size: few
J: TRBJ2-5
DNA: TGTGCCAGCAGCCAAGGAACTAGGGGACAAGAGACCCAGTACTTC
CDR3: CASSQGTRGQETQYF

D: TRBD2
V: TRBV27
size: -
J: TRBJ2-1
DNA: TGTGCCAGCAGTTTATCAGCGGGAGTAGAGCAGTTCTTC
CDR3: CASSLSAGVEQFF

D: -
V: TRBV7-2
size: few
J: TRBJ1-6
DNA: TGTGCCAGCAGCTTAGTTTTCAGCAGGTCGGGGGATTCACCCCTCCACTTT
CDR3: CASSLVFSRSGDSPLHF

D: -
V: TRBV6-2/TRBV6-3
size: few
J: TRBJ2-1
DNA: TGTGCCAGCGCCAGCAGGCATGAGCAGTTCTTC
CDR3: CASASRHEQFF

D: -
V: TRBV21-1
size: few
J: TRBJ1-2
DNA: TGTGCCAGCAGCAGACGGACAGAAAGCCACCGACCTGCTAACTATGGCTACACCTTC
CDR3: CASSRRTESHRPANYGYTF

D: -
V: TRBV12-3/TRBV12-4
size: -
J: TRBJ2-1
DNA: TGTGCCAGCAGTTTGAGAGTTCCCCAGTTCTTC
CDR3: CASSLRVPQFF

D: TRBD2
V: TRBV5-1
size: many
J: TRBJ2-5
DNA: TGCGCCAGCAGCCCAGGACTAGCGGGAGCCCAAGAGACCCAGTACTTC
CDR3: CASSPGLAGAQETQYF

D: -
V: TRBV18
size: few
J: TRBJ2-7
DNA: TGTGCCAGCTCACCAGGACTGCTAGTTTACGAGCAGTACTTC
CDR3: CASSPGLLVYEQYF

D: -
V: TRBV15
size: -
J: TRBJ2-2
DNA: TGTGCCACCAGCAGAGAATTGGCGAACGGTGCCGGGGAGCTGTTTTTT
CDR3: CATSRELANGAGELFF

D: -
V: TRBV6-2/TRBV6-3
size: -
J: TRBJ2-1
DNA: TGTGCCAGCAGTGACAGACAGGCAATAGTTTACAATGAGCAGTTCTTC
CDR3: CASSDRQAIVYNEQFF

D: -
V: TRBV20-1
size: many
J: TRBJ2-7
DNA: TGCAGTGCTAGATCGACAGAGCACCCCTACGAGCAGTACTTC
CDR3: CSARSTEHPYEQYF

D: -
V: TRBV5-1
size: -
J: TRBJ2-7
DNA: TGCGCCAGCAGCTTGCTCGGGACGCACTCCTACGAGCAGTACTTC
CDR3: CASSLLGTHSYEQYF

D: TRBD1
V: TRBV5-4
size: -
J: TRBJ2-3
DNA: TGTGCCAGCAGCCATGGACAGGGGACCCAACAAGGAGATACGCAGTATTTT
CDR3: CASSHGQGTQQGDTQYF

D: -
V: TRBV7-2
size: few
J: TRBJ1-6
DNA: TGTGCCAGCAGCTTCTCCGGGCAGTTAAATAATTCACCCCTCCACTTT
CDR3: CASSFSGQLNNSPLHF

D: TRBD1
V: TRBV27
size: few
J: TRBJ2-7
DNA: TGTGCCAGCAGTTCCCCGGGACAGGGCATCTACGAGCAGTACTTC
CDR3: CASSSPGQGIYEQYF

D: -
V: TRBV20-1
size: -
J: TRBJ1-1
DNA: TGCAGTGCTAGAGAGGTAGGGGGGCACACTGAAGCTTTCTTT
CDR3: CSAREVGGHTEAFF

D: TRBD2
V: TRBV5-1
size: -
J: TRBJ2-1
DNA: TGCGCCAGTAGCGTCGGGAGGGGTGAGCAGTTCTTC
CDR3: CASSVGRGEQFF

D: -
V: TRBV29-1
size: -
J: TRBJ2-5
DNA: TGCTGCGTTGGGACTGGCTACCAAGAGACCCAGTACTTC
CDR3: CCVGTGYQETQYF

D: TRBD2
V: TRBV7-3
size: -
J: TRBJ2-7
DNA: TGTGCCAGCAGTCGAACCGGGACTAGCGGGAGGAGTTTCTACGAGCAGTACTTC
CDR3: CASSRTGTSGRSFYEQYF

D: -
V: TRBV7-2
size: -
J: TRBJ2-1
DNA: TGTGCCAGCAGCATGCAGGGGAATGAGCAGTTCTTC
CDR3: CASSMQGNEQFF

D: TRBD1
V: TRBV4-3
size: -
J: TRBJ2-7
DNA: TGCGCCAGCAGCGCCCGACAGGGGGCCTCCTACGAGCAGTACTTC
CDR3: CASSARQGASYEQYF

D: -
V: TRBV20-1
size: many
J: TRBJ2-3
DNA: TGCAGTGCTAGATGGGGGGGCACAGATACGCAGTATTTT
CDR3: CSARWGGTDTQYF

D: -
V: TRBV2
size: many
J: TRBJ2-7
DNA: TGTGCCAGCAGTCTCAAAGGTGGGATGGCTTCCTACGAGCAGTACTTC
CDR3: CASSLKGGMASYEQYF

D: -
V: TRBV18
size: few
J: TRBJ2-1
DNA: TGTGCCAGCTCACCACCTATATCGGGGAATGAGCAGTTCTTC
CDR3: CASSPPISGNEQFF

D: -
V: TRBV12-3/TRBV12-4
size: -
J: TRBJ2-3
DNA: TGTGCCAGCAGTACGACAGGACGCACAGATATGGAGTATTTT
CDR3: CASSTTGRTDMEYF

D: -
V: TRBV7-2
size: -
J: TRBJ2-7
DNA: TGTGCCAGCAGCTTAGTCGCTGTTGAGCAGTACTTC
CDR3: CASSLVAVEQYF

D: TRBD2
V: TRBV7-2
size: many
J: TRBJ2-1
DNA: TGTGCCAGCAGCTTATGGGCTAGCGGAGGCAATGAGCAGTTCTTC
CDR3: CASSLWASGGNEQFF

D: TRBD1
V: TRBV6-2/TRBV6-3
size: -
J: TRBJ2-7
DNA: TGTGCCAGCAGTTCGGAAGGACAGGCGTACTACGAGCAGTACTTC
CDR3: CASSSEGQAYYEQYF

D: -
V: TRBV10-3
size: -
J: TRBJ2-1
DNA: TGTGCCATCTCAACCGGTGGAGGATACAATGAGCAGTTCTTC
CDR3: CAISTGGGYNEQFF

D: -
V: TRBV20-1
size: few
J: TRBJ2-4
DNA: TGCAGTGCTAGTGCCGGACGGACTGAACCAGGTCCAGCCAAAAACATTCAGTACTTC
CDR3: CSASAGRTEPGPAKNIQYF

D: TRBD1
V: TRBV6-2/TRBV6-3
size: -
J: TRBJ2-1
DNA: TGTGCCAGCAGTTACTCGCGACAGGGGGACTACAATGAGCAGTTCTTC
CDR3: CASSYSRQGDYNEQFF

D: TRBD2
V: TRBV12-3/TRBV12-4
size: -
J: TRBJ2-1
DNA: TGTGCCAGCAGTACCCCTGAGTGGAAAACCGGGATTAGCGGGAGGGCTGCCTACAATGAGCAGTTCTTC
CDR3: CASSTPEWKTGISGRAAYNEQFF

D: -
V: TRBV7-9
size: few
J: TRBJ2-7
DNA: TGTGCCAGCAGCTTCCAGCGGGCCCCCTACGAGCAGTACTTC
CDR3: CASSFQRAPYEQYF

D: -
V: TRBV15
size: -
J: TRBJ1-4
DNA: TGTGCCACCAGCAGAGAGAGACAGATGAATGAAAAACTGTTTTTT
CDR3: CATSRERQMNEKLFF

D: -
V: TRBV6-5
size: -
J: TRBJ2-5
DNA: TGTGCCAGCAGTTACTCGATTACTGGAGAAGAGACCCAGTACTTC
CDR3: CASSYSITGEETQYF

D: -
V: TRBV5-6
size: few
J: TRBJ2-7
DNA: TGTGCCAGCACCTCTAGTGGCGGGCTAGGCTCCGAGCAGTACTTC
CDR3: CASTSSGGLGSEQYF

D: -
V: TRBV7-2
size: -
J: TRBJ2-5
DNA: TGTGCCAGCAGCTTAACTGATTGGGGGCGAGGCGAGACCCAGTACTTC
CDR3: CASSLTDWGRGETQYF

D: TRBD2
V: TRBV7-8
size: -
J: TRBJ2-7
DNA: TGTGCCAGCAGCTTAGCTCTGGCCTCAGGACTAGCGGGATCCTACGAGCAGTACTTC
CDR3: CASSLALASGLAGSYEQYF

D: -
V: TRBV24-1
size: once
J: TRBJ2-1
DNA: TGTGCCACCAGTGGTCGGAGTGAGCAGTTCTTC
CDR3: CATSGRSEQFF